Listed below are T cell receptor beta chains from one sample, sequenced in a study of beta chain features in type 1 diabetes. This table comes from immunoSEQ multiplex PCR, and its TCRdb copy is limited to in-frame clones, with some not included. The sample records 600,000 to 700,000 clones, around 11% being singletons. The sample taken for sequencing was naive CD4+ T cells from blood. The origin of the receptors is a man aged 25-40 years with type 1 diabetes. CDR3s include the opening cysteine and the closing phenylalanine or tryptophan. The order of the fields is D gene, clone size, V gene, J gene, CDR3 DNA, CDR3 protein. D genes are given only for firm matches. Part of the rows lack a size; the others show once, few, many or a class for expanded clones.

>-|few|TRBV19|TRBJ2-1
TGTGCCAGTAGTATGGGAGGGCAGGGGTACAATGAGCAGTTCTTC
CASSMGGQGYNEQFF
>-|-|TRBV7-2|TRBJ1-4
TGTGCCAGCAGCTTAGCAGGATTCGGGAATGAAAAACTGTTTTTT
CASSLAGFGNEKLFF
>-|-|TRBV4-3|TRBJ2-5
TGCGCCAGCAGCCAGATCCCGACTTCAGCGCCAAACTTC
CASSQIPTSAPNF
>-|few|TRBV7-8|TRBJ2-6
TGTGCCAGCGGAGGGGAGGCTGGGGCCAACGTCCTGACTTTC
CASGGEAGANVLTF
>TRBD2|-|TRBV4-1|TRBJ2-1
TGCGCCAGCAGCCAGTTAAGCGGGATCCACTACAATGAGCAGTTCTTC
CASSQLSGIHYNEQFF
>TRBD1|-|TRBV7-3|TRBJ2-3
TGTGCCAGCAGCCCGGACAGGACTAGCACAGATACGCAGTATTTT
CASSPDRTSTDTQYF
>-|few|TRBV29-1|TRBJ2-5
TGCAGCGTTGGCGGGGGCAGGGGAGAGACCCAGTACTTC
CSVGGGRGETQYF
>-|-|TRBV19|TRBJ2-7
TGTGCCAGTAGCCTGGACGGAACCTACGAGCAGTACTTC
CASSLDGTYEQYF
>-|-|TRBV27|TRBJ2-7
TGTGCCAGCAGTTTTAATGGCGGTGAATACGAGCAGTACTTC
CASSFNGGEYEQYF
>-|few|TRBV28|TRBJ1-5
TGTGCCAGCAGTTCCGGTCAGAGTAATCAGCCCCAGCATTTT
CASSSGQSNQPQHF
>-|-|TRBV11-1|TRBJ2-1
TGTGCCAGCAGCTCCATAGGGGTCTCCTACAATGAGCAGTTCTTC
CASSSIGVSYNEQFF
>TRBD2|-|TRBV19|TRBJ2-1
TGTGCCAGTAGGGGGTTTAGGACTAGAGGCAATGAGCAGTTCTTC
CASRGFRTRGNEQFF
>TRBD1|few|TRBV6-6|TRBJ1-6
TGTGCCAGCAGTCCCAGGACAGGGAAAGATTCACCCCTCCACTTT
CASSPRTGKDSPLHF
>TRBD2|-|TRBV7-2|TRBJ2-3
TGTGCCAGCAGCTTAGTAAGCGGGGGCCCGGGGTCCGATACGCAGTATTTT
CASSLVSGGPGSDTQYF
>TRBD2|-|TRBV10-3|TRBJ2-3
TGTGCCATCAGCCTTAGCGGGGGTAGTGAAGATACGCAGTATTTT
CAISLSGGSEDTQYF
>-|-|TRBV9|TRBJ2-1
TGTGCCAGCAGCGTGACTGCGAACCATGAGCAGTTCTTC
CASSVTANHEQFF
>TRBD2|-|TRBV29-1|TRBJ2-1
TGCAGCGTTGGCAGCGGGGGGAGCGATGAGCAGTTCTTC
CSVGSGGSDEQFF
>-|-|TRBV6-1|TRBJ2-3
TGTGCCAGCAGTGAGGGGCCTAGCACAGATACGCAGTATTTT
CASSEGPSTDTQYF
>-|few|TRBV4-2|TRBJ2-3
TGTGCCAGCAGCCAAGATCCGGCAGGGCTTAACACAGATACGCAGTATTTT
CASSQDPAGLNTDTQYF
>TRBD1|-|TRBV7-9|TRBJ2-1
TGTGCCAGCAGCCGCAAGGGACAGGCTACCTACAATGAGCAGTTCTTC
CASSRKGQATYNEQFF
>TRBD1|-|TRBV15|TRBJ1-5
TGTGCCACCAGCCCTGCTCTGGGACAGATCAATCAGCCCCAGCATTTT
CATSPALGQINQPQHF
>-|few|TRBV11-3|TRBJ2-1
TGTGCCAGCAGCTTACTCCTGAACAATGAGCAGTTCTTC
CASSLLLNNEQFF
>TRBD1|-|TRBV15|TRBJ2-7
TGTGCCACCAGCAGAGCCTCAGGGACAGGGTATTACGAGCAGTACTTC
CATSRASGTGYYEQYF
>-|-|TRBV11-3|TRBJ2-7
TGTGCCAGCAGCGGGGACAACTCCTACGAGCAGTACTTC
CASSGDNSYEQYF
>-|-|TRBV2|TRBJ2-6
TGTGCCAGCAGTCTGACAGCGGCTGGGGCCAACGTCCTGACTTTC
CASSLTAAGANVLTF
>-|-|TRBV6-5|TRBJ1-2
TGTGCCAGCAGTTCCATCTATGGCTACACCTTC
CASSSIYGYTF
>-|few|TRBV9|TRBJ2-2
TGTGCCAGCAGTGTTCGACATTCCGCGAACACCGGGGAGCTGTTTTTT
CASSVRHSANTGELFF
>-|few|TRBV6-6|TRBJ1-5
TGTGCCAGCAGTTACGGGGAACACGGGACCTTGCATTTT
CASSYGEHGTLHF
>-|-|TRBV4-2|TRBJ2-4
TGTGCCAGCAGCCAAGAAACCCCGACTAGGAAAAACATTCAGTACTTC
CASSQETPTRKNIQYF
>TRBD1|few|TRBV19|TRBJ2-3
TGTGCCACAAATCCAGCAGGGGGAAGCACAGATACGCAGTATTTT
CATNPAGGSTDTQYF
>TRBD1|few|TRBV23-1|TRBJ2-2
TGCGCCAGCAGGCTCGGACAGGGCGGCACCGGGGAGCTGTTTTTT
CASRLGQGGTGELFF
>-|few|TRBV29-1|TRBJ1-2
TGCAGCGTTGGGACTGACTCTTATGGCTACACCTTC
CSVGTDSYGYTF
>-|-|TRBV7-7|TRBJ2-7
TGTGCTAGCAGCCCCGGACGAGGCTCCTACGAGCAGTACTTC
CASSPGRGSYEQYF
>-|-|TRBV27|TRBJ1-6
TGTGCCAGCAGTTTACGGGACCCGCGACAGGCAAATAATTCACCCCTCCACTTT
CASSLRDPRQANNSPLHF
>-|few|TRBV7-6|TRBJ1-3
TGTGCCAGCAGCTTAGGAGTAGGAAACACCATATATTTT
CASSLGVGNTIYF